This TCR beta chain was captured by sequencing in a study of blood T cell repertoires in COVID-19. Assay used: immunoSEQ multiplex PCR; TCRdb lists only in-frame clones, some missing. The table has around 160,000 clones, approximately 85% seen once. CDR3 length equals 15 residues. Trimming cost V 5 bases and J 4 bases; bases outside gene matches: 2. Germline V gene sequence: CDR1 LGHNA, CDR2 YNFKEQ. The chain carries TRBV4-2 and TRBJ2-1; TRBD2 matches 13 bases. Sequencing was done on a sample of peripheral blood. This TCR was recovered from a woman aged 55-75 years with COVID-19, enrolled during active disease. CDR3 amino acids: CASSGTSGVYNEQFF. The CDR3 region has the DNA TGTGCCAGCAGCGGGACTAGCGGGGTTTACAATGAGCAGTTCTTC.